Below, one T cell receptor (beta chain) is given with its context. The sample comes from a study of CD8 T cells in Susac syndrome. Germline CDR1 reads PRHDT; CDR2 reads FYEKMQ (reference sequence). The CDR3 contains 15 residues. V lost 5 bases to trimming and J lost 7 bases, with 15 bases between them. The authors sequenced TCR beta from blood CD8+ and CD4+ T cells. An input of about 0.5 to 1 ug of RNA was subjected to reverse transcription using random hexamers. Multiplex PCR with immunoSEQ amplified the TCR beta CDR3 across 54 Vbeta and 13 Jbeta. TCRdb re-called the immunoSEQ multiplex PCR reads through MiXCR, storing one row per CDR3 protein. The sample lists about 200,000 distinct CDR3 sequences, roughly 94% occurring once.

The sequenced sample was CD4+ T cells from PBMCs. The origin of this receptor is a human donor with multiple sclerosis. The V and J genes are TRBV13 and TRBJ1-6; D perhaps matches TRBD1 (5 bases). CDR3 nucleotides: TGTGCCAGCAGCGCGAGACAGAATATCAATTCACCCCTCCACTTT. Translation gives CASSARQNINSPLHF.